This T cell receptor beta chain was sequenced during a study of identical twins. Study-wide results and limits: Invariant MAIT and iNKT cells are populations that could partly confound zero-insertion analyses. Within beta out-of-frame sequences, the excess sharing observed between twins was weaker. There was an excess of low generation probability in the out-of-frame alpha sequences that twins shared.

As concerns this clonotype: Its antigen is currently unknown.

This CDR3 is built from 15 residues. CDR1 is LNHNV, CDR2 YYDKDF, per germline (reference sequence). V trimming: 0 bases; J trimming: 10 bases; junction bases outside the gene matches: 6. Unique molecular identifiers were in the cDNA, with template-switch universal primer binding. TCRdb itself ran the 5' RACE reads through MiXCR, one entry per CDR3 protein. In the table there are about 530,000 distinct CDR3 sequences, around 24% of which are singletons. This sample also belongs to another study, concerning yellow fever vaccine responses in identical twins.

The receptor was isolated from a young woman in good health. The sequenced sample was CD4+ T cells sorted from blood. J is TRBJ1-6 and V is TRBV15, with 7 bases fitting TRBD1. The CDR3 DNA follows: TGTGCCACCAGCAGAGATAAACAGGGGTGGTCACCCCTCCACTTT. Translation gives CATSRDKQGWSPLHF.